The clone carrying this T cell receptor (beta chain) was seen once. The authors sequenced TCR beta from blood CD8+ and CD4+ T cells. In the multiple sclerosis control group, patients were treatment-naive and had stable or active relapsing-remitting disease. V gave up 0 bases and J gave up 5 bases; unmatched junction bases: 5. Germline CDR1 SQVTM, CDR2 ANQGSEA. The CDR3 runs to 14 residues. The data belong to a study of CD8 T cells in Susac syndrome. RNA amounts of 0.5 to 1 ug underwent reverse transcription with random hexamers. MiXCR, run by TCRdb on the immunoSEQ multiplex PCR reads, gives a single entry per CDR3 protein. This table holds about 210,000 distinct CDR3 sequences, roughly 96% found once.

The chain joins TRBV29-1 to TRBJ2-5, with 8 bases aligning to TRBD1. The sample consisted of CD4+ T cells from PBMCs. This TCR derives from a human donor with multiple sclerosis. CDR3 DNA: TGCAGCGTTGAAGACGGACAGGGCCGGGAGACCCAGTACTTC. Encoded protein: CSVEDGQGRETQYF.